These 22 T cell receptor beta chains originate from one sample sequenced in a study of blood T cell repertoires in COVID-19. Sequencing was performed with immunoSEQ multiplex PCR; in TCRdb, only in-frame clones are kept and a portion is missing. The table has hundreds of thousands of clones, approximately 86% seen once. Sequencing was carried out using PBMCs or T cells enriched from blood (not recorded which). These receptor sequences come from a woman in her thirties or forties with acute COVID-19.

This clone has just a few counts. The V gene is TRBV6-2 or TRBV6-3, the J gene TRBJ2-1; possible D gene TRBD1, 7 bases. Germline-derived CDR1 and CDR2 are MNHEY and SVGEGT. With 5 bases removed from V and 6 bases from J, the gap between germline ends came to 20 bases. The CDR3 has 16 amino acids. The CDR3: CASSPTGKGGGNEQFF. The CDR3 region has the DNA TGTGCCAGCAGTCCGACAGGGAAGGGAGGCGGCAATGAGCAGTTCTTC.

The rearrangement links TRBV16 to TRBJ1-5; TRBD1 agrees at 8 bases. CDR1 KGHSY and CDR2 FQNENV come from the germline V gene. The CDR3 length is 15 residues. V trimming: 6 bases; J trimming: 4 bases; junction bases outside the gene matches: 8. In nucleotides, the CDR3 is TGTGCCAGCAGTCACACGGACAGGGTTAATCAGCCCCAGCATTTT. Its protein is CASSHTDRVNQPQHF.

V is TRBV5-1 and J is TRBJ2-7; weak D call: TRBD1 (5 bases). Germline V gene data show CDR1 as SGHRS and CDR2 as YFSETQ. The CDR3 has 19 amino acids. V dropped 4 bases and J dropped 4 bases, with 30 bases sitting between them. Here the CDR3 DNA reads TGCGCCAGCAGCCCCGGACGGGCCAGGGAACTGAATCGGGCTTACGAGCAGTACTTC. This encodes CASSPGRARELNRAYEQYF. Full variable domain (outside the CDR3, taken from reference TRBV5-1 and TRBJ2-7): KAGVTQTPRYLIKTRGQQVTLSCSPISGHRSVSWYQQTPGQGLQFLFEYFSETQRNKGNFPGRFSGRQFSNSRSEMNVSTLELGDSALYLCASSPGRARELNRAYEQYFGPGTRLTVT.

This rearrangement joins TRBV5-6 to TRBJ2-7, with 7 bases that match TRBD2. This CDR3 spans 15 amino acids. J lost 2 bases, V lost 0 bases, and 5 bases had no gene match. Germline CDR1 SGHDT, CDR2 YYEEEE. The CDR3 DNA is TGTGCCAGCAGCTTGGGACTAGCCGACCCCTACGAGCAGTACTTC. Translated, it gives CASSLGLADPYEQYF. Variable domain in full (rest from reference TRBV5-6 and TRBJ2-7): DAGVTQSPTHLIKTRGQQVTLRCSPKSGHDTVSWYQQALGQGPQFIFQYYEEEERQRGNFPDRFSGHQFPNYSSELNVNALLLGDSALYLCASSLGLADPYEQYFGPGTRLTVT.

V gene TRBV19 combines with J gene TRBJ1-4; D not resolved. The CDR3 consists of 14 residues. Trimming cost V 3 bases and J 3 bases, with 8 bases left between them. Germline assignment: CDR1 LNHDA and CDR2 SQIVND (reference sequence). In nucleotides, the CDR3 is TGTGCCAGTAGTATTGGAGGTTCTAATGAAAAACTGTTTTTT. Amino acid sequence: CASSIGGSNEKLFF.

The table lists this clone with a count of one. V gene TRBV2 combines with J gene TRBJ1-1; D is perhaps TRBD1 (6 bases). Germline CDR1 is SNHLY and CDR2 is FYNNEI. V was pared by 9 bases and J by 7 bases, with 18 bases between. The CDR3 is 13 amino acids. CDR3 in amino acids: CARGVCGGVEAFF. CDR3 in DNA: TGTGCCAGGGGAGTATGCGGGGGCGTTGAAGCTTTCTTT.

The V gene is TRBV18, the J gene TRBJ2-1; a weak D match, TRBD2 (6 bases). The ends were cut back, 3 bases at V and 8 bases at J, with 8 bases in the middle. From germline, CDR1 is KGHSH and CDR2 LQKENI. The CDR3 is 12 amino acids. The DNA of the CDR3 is TGTGCCAGCTCACCTGGAGGGGATGAGCAGTTCTTC. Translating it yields CASSPGGDEQFF.

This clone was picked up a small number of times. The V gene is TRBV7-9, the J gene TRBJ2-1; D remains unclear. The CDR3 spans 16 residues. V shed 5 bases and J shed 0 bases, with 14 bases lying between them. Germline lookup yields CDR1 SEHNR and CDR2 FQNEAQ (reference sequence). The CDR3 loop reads CASSPRGLSSYNEQFF. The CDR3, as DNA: TGTGCCAGCAGCCCCCGTGGGCTCTCCTCCTACAATGAGCAGTTCTTC.

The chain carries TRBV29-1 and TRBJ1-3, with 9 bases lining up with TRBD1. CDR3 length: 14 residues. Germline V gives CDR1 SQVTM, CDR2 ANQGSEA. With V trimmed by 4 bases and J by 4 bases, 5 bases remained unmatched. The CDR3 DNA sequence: TGCAGCGTTGGGACAGGGGAGACCGGAAACACCATATATTTT. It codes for CSVGTGETGNTIYF.

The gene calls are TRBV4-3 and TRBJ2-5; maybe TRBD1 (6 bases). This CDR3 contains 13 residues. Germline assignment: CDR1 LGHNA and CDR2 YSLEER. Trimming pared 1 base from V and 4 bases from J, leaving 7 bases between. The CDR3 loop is CASSQGGRETQYF. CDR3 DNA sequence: TGCGCCAGCAGCCAAGGGGGGCGAGAGACCCAGTACTTC.

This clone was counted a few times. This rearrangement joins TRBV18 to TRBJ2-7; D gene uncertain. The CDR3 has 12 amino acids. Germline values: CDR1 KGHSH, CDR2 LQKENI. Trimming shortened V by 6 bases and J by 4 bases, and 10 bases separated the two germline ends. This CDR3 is CASSRSQYEQYF. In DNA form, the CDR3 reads TGTGCCAGCTCCCGGAGTCAATACGAGCAGTACTTC.

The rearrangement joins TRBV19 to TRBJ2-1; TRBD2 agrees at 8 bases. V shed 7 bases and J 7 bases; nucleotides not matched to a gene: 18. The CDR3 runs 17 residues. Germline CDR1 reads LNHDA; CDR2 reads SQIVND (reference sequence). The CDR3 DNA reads TGTGCCAGTACCCTGGCGACTAGCGCATGTCCGGGGAATGAGCAGTTCTTC. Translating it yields CASTLATSACPGNEQFF.

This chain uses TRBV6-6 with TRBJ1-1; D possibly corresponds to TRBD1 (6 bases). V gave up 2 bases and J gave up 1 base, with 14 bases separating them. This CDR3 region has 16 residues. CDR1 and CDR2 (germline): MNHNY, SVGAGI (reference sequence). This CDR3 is CASSYPTGIRNTEAFF. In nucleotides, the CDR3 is TGTGCCAGCAGTTACCCTACAGGGATCAGGAACACTGAAGCTTTCTTT.

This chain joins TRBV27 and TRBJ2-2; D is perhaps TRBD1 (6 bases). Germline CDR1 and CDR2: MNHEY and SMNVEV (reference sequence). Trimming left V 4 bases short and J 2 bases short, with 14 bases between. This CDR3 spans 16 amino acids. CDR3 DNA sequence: TGTGCCAGCAGTTCTCCCGGGACACCTAACACCGGGGAGCTGTTTTTT. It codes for CASSSPGTPNTGELFF.

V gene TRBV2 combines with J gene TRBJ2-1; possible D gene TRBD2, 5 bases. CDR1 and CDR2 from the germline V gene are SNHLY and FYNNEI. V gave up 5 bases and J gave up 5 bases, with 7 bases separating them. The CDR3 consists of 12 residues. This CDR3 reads CASSTRNNEQFF. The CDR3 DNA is TGTGCCAGCAGTACTAGGAACAATGAGCAGTTCTTC.

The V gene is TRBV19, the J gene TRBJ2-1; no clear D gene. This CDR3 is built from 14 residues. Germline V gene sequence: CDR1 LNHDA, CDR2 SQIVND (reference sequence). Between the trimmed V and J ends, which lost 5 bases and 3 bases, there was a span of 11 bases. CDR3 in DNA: TGTGCCAGTAGTGTGTATAACAGCTACAATGAGCAGTTCTTC. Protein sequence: CASSVYNSYNEQFF.

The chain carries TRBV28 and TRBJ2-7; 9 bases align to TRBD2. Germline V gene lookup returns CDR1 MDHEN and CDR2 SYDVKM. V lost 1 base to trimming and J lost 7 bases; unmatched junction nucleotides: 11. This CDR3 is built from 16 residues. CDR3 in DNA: TGTGCCAGCAGTTTATCGACTAGCGGCCCCAGAGGGGAGCAGTACTTC. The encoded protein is CASSLSTSGPRGEQYF.

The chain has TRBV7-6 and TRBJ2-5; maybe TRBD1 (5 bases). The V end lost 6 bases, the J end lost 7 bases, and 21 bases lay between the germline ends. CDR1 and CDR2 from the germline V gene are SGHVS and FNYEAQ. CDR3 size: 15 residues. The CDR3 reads CASSTQTQGYGTQYF. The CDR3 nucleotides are TGTGCCAGCAGTACACAAACCCAGGGTTATGGGACCCAGTACTTC. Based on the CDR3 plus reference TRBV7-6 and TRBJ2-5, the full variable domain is GAGVSQSPRYKVTKRGQDVALRCDPISGHVSLYWYRQALGQGPEFLTYFNYEAQQDKSGLPNDRFSAERPEGSISTLTIQRTEQRDSAMYRCASSTQTQGYGTQYFGPGTRLLVL.

This CDR3 reads CASSIPGLYNSPLHF. Here the CDR3 DNA reads TGTGCCAGCAGTATTCCGGGACTCTATAATTCACCCCTCCACTTT. The chain carries TRBV28 and TRBJ1-6; possible D gene TRBD1, 5 bases. The germline CDR1 and CDR2 sequences are MDHEN and SYDVKM. This CDR3 has 15 residues. Trimming pared 5 bases from V and 3 bases from J, leaving 11 bases between.

The CDR3 DNA is TGTGCCAGCAGCTTAGCGGGAGGGACCGGGGAGCTGTTTTTT. Protein: CASSLAGGTGELFF. The rearrangement uses TRBV7-2 and TRBJ2-2; 7 positions match TRBD2. With 0 bases clipped from V and 5 bases from J, the junction kept 0 bases outside the gene matches. CDR1 and CDR2 (germline): SGHTA, FQGNSA. This CDR3 region has 14 residues.

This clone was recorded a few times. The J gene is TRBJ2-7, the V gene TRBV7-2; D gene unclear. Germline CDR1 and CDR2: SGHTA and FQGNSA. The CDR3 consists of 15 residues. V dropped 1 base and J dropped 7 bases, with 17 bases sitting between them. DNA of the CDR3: TGTGCCAGCAGCTTAGTCCCGGAGATAGCCGGGGAGCAGTACTTC. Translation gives CASSLVPEIAGEQYF.

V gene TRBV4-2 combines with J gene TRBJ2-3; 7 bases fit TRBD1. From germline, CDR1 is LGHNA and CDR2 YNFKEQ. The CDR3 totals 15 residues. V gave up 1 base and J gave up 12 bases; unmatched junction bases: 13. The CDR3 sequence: CASSQGEGGGLHQYF. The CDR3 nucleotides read TGTGCCAGCAGCCAAGGGGAAGGGGGCGGTCTCCACCAGTATTTT.